A single sample is the source of the 20 T cell receptor beta chains below, sequenced in a study of early T cells in non-severe SARS-CoV-2 infection. TCRdb passed the 5' RACE reads through MiXCR, listing each CDR3 protein once. The repertoire has 100,000 to 130,000 distinct CDR3 sequences, 8.5% to 14% of them found once; the top ten carry roughly 7.1%. Material: whole blood. The receptors were gathered from an adult who was a healthcare worker with PCR-confirmed SARS-CoV-2 infection or an uninfected control (not recorded which).

The chain has TRBV9 and TRBJ2-2; a weak D match, TRBD2 (5 bases). The CDR3 extends over 14 amino acids. The V and J ends lost 4 bases and 3 bases respectively, with 10 bases between them. Germline V CDR1 and CDR2: SGDLS, YYNGEE. CDR3 in DNA: TGTGCCAGCAGCCTTACCGGGGACACCGGGGAGCTGTTTTTT. Its translation: CASSLTGDTGELFF.

This clonotype was seen only a few times. The gene calls are TRBV28 and TRBJ2-3, with D possibly being TRBD1 (6 bases). Trimming took off 2 bases at V and 4 bases at J, with 13 bases between the two ends. CDR3 length equals 15 residues. The germline CDR1 and CDR2 sequences are MDHEN and SYDVKM. For the CDR3, the DNA is TGTGCCAGCAGTTTAATCGACAGGTCTCCAGATACGCAGTATTTT. It codes for CASSLIDRSPDTQYF.

The chain joins TRBV28 to TRBJ2-1, with 9 bases matching TRBD1. The ends lost 6 bases at V and 5 bases at J; junction bases unmatched: 8. The CDR3 totals 15 residues. The germline V gene encodes CDR1 MDHEN and CDR2 SYDVKM. The CDR3: CASSHSGTGHNEQFF. DNA for the CDR3: TGTGCCAGCAGCCACTCCGGGACAGGGCACAATGAGCAGTTCTTC.

CDR3 bases: TGCAGTGCTGGGACACTAGCGGGAGTGTGGGAGCAGTACTTC. Amino acids: CSAGTLAGVWEQYF. The chain joins TRBV20-1 to TRBJ2-7; the match to TRBD2 covers 11 bases. There are 14 residues in the CDR3. Looked up from germline, CDR1 is DFQATT and CDR2 is SNEGSKA (reference sequence). After removal of 5 bases from V and 7 bases from J, the junction contained 10 bases not matched to a gene.

This chain connects TRBV19 to TRBJ1-5; D unresolved. The CDR3 contains 13 residues. The V and J ends lost 7 bases and 4 bases respectively, with 11 bases between them. Germline CDR1 reads LNHDA; CDR2 reads SQIVND (reference sequence). The CDR3 is CASTASFNQPQHF. The CDR3 coding sequence is TGTGCCAGTACTGCCAGTTTTAATCAGCCCCAGCATTTT.

This clonotype was seen repeatedly, ten times or more. The genes are TRBV18 and TRBJ2-2; D is perhaps TRBD2 (5 bases). V was cut by 3 bases and J by 5 bases, with 7 bases left in between. Germline loops: CDR1 KGHSH, CDR2 LQKENI. The length of the CDR3 is 13 residues. Here the CDR3 reads CASSPGGTGELFF. The CDR3 DNA follows: TGTGCCAGCTCACCTGGAGGAACCGGGGAGCTGTTTTTT.

This rearrangement joins TRBV4-1 to TRBJ2-1; D is undetermined. Trimming took off 3 bases at V and 6 bases at J, with 3 bases between the two ends. Germline-derived CDR1 and CDR2 are MGHRA and YSYEKL. This CDR3 comprises 11 residues. CDR3: CASSHPNEQFF. In nucleotides, the CDR3 is TGCGCCAGCAGCCACCCCAATGAGCAGTTCTTC.

This clonotype occurred a few times. J is TRBJ2-7 and V is TRBV11-2; TRBD2 is a possible D gene (5 bases). Between the trimmed V and J ends, which lost 7 bases and 7 bases, there was a span of 14 bases. The CDR3 has 12 residues. Germline CDR1 SGHAT, CDR2 FQNNGV. CDR3 sequence (DNA): TGTGCCAGCACAGGAGGAATAGGGGAGCAGTACTTC. This encodes CASTGGIGEQYF.

This clonotype was recorded a few times. The V call is TRBV6-1, the J call TRBJ2-3; D possibly corresponds to TRBD2 (5 bases). V lost 10 bases and J lost 2, with 10 bases in between. The CDR3 loop spans 12 amino acids. Germline-derived CDR1 and CDR2 are MNHNS and SASEGT. CDR3 sequence reads: CATEGSTDTQYF. The CDR3 coding sequence is TGTGCCACCGAGGGATCCACAGATACGCAGTATTTT.

This clonotype was seen just once. The chain couples TRBV5-4 to TRBJ2-7; TRBD2 matches at 9 bases. Germline lookup yields CDR1 SGHNT and CDR2 YYREEE (reference sequence). Trimming cost V 0 bases and J 4 bases; bases outside gene matches: 5. CDR3 size: 15 residues. Here the CDR3 DNA reads TGTGCCAGCAGCTTGGGGTGGACTAGCGATTACGAGCAGTACTTC. Amino acid sequence: CASSLGWTSDYEQYF.

This clonotype was found many times. This chain uses TRBV24-1 with TRBJ2-2, with D possibly TRBD2 on 5 matching bases. There are 15 residues in the CDR3. V dropped 1 base and J dropped 3 bases, with 8 bases sitting between them. CDR1 and CDR2 (germline): KGHDR, SFDVKD. CDR3 in amino acids: CATSDFTRDTGELFF. The CDR3 coding sequence is TGTGCCACCAGTGATTTTACTAGAGACACCGGGGAGCTGTTTTTT.

This clonotype was counted ten times or more. The chain recombines TRBV5-1 with TRBJ2-1; TRBD2 matches at 11 bases. After removal of 4 bases from V and 0 bases from J, the junction contained 12 bases not matched to a gene. This CDR3 has 19 amino acids. In germline, CDR1 is SGHRS, CDR2 YFSETQ. The CDR3 sequence: CASSARTSGFLASYNEQFF. CDR3 DNA sequence: TGCGCCAGCAGCGCGCGGACTAGCGGGTTCCTCGCCTCCTACAATGAGCAGTTCTTC.

The chain couples TRBV7-8 to TRBJ2-5; 7 bases align to TRBD2. V gave up 0 bases and J gave up 3 bases; unmatched junction bases: 13. The germline V gene has CDR1 SGHVS and CDR2 FQNEAQ. The CDR3 covers 18 residues. The CDR3 is CASSLAVVAARGKETQYF. Written as DNA, the CDR3 is TGTGCCAGCAGCTTAGCGGTTGTAGCGGCGCGGGGGAAAGAGACCCAGTACTTC.

This clonotype has only a few counts. The gene calls are TRBV7-2 and TRBJ1-1; the D is unclear. Looked up from germline, CDR1 is SGHTA and CDR2 is FQGNSA. This CDR3 spans 13 amino acids. V was clipped by 5 bases and J by 4 bases, with 11 bases between them. In nucleotides, the CDR3 is TGTGCCAGCAGCCGACTCTGGGGCACTGAAGCTTTCTTT. Residues: CASSRLWGTEAFF.

This clonotype appeared many times. V usage is TRBV3-1 and J usage is TRBJ1-4, with D tentatively TRBD1 (5 bases). Germline V gives CDR1 LGHDT, CDR2 YNNKEL (reference sequence). V was trimmed by 1 base and J by 8 bases, leaving 11 bases between them. The CDR3 is 14 amino acids. In nucleotides, the CDR3 is TGTGCCAGCAGCCAAGCTTGGGGCCGGGAAAAACTGTTTTTT. This encodes CASSQAWGREKLFF.

V gene TRBV28 combines with J gene TRBJ2-7, with 8 bases aligning to TRBD1. V shed 6 bases, J shed 2 bases, and the junction held 9 bases outside the gene matches. Germline assignment: CDR1 MDHEN and CDR2 SYDVKM. CDR3 length equals 15 residues. The chain's CDR3 is CASSLDRGGPYEQYF. The CDR3, as DNA: TGTGCCAGCAGCCTTGACAGGGGCGGCCCCTACGAGCAGTACTTC.

This clonotype was seen many times. V and J are TRBV3-1 and TRBJ2-7; the D is unclear. The CDR3 runs 12 residues. Trimming removed 1 base from V and 3 bases from J, with 4 bases in between. Germline V gene data show CDR1 as LGHDT and CDR2 as YNNKEL (reference sequence). The DNA of the CDR3 is TGTGCCAGCAGCCAAGTCGTCTACGAGCAGTACTTC. Encoded protein: CASSQVVYEQYF.

This clonotype was recorded a few times. The genes are TRBV16 and TRBJ1-4; D gene ambiguous. The CDR3 loop spans 16 amino acids. V was cut by 0 bases and J by 0 bases, with 8 bases left in between. The germline gives CDR1 KGHSY, CDR2 FQNENV. This CDR3 reads CASSQSRTSTNEKLFF. CDR3 nucleotide sequence: TGTGCCAGCAGCCAATCAAGGACCTCAACTAATGAAAAACTGTTTTTT.

V gene TRBV6-5 combines with J gene TRBJ2-2; 9 bases map to TRBD2. The CDR3 has 15 amino acids. Trimming removed 6 bases from V and 6 bases from J; junction bases left unmatched: 8. Germline CDR1 is MNHEY and CDR2 is SVGAGI. This CDR3 is CASRFRLAESGELFF. CDR3 nucleotide sequence: TGTGCCAGCAGGTTCCGACTAGCGGAGTCCGGGGAGCTGTTTTTT.

The table lists this clonotype with a few counts. The rearrangement joins TRBV12-3 or TRBV12-4 to TRBJ2-2, with 9 positions matching TRBD2. Losses at the gene ends were 5 bases for V and 5 bases for J; bases not matched to a gene: 6. The CDR3 is 15 residues long. CDR3 sequence: CASSLLAGRTGELFF. As DNA, the CDR3 is TGTGCCAGCAGTCTACTAGCGGGCCGAACCGGGGAGCTGTTTTTT.